This TCR beta chain was captured in a study of CD8 T cells in ankylosing spondylitis. As regards this clonotype: The antigen remains undetermined.

The V gene's germline CDR1 is SGHRS and CDR2 YFSETQ. This CDR3 has 12 amino acids. The V end lost 6 bases, the J end lost 2 bases, and 5 bases lay between the germline ends. Study results and caveats: Disease-linked clones displayed a CD8+ phenotype and appeared relatively rarely in peripheral blood. Matched synovial fluid from ankylosing spondylitis patients was reported to be enriched for disease-linked clones.

TCRdb reanalysed the 5' RACE reads using MiXCR and keeps one entry per CDR3 protein. This table holds around 340,000 distinct CDR3 sequences, roughly 14% found once. This receptor was obtained from a male donor with ankylosing spondylitis or in good health (not recorded which). Sequenced: blood, either unsorted or a sorted T cell fraction (not recorded which). The chain couples TRBV5-1 to TRBJ2-2; D is unresolved. Here the CDR3 DNA reads TGCGCCAGCAATTACAACACCGGGGAGCTGTTTTTT. Residues: CASNYNTGELFF.